The T cell receptor (beta chain) described here comes from a study of blood T cell repertoires in COVID-19 (dated by TCRdb to about 2020). Regarding the research as a whole: Collaborator samples came from the United States, Italy and Spain and covered acute and convalescent phases of COVID-19. The material from the prospective study consisted of cDNA or gDNA derived from T cells, B-cell-depleted T cells, or PBMCs. The dataset comprised deeply sampled blood TCRbeta repertoires from subjects exposed to, actively infected with, or recovered from COVID-19. A freely available public database, intended as a resource for researchers studying the immune response to SARS-CoV-2, is where the repertoires were released. The samples were drawn from two sources: the first 160 participants of the ongoing ImmuneRACE study, and 1,254 subjects contributed by 6 global collaborators. A de-identified subject ID, COVID-19 status, age in years and sex were almost always included in the sample metadata. Where HLA class I and class II types were available, the types were taken from metadata supplied by the sample provider, not from assay-based typing. On the study overall, not on this receptor specifically: The amount of clinical and demographic metadata varied by source and participant and was provided uncurated.

TCRbeta CDR3 regions were amplified from genomic DNA using the immunoSEQ Assay, a bias-controlled multiplex PCR. Per the original workflow: Within the assay, amplification of reference gene primers was used to estimate how many nucleated cells each sample contained. Sequence reads were collapsed and filtered to measure the absolute abundance of every unique TCRbeta CDR3 rearrangement. Productive Simpson clonality was computed per sample as the square root of Simpson's diversity index over productive rearrangements. TCRdb carries this immuneACCESS record with in-frame sequences only. Its versions omit some clonotypes, under half of them owing to an unresolved V gene in the studies checked, with the rest unexplained. V, J and clone size reflect that table, while D and trimming were determined from the DNA. The sample yields 100,000 to 130,000 clones; around nine tenths were counted once. The ten largest clones represent roughly 1.3% of the sample.

A remark on this clone: Its antigen is not yet known. Per-nucleotide qualities are absent, and no much larger clonotype sits a single base away.

The collaborating institutions used their own protocols to collect whole blood in K2EDTA tubes. Collaborator samples were shipped for TCRbeta analysis as frozen whole blood, isolated PBMCs, or DNA extracted from either sample type. After removal of 7 bases from V and 0 bases from J, the junction retains 5 bases not matched to a gene. From its cysteine to its phenylalanine, the CDR3 spans 15 amino acids. Only the CDR3 DNA is retained, 45 bases long and in frame from the first base. The germline V gene supplies CDR1 SGHVS and CDR2 FNYEAQ. The sequence joins TRBV7-6 to TRBJ2-1, with 8 junctional bases fitting TRBD2. The receptor was derived from a woman aged 30 to 39 with acute or convalescent COVID-19. Sequencing input: peripheral blood. The DNA reads TGTGCCAGCACTCTGGCGGGGGGCTCCTACAATGAGCAGTTCTTC. Translation gives CASTLAGGSYNEQFF.